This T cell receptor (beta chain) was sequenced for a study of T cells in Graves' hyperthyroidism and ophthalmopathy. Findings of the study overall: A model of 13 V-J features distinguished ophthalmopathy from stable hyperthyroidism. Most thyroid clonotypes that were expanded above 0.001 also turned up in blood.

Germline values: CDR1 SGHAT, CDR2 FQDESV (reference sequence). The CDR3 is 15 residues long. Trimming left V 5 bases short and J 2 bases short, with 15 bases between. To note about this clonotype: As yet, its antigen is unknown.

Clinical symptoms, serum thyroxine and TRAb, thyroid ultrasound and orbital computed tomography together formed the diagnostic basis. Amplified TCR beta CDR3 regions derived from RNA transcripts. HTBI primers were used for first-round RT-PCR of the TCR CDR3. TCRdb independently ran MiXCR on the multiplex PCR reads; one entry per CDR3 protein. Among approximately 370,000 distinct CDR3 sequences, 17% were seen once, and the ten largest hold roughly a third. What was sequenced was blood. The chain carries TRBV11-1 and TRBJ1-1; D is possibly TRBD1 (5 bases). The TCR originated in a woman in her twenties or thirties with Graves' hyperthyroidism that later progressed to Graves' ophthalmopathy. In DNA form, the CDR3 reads TGTGCCAGCAGCGAGGGGCATCAAGGAAACACTGAAGCTTTCTTT. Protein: CASSEGHQGNTEAFF.